This is a list of T cell receptor beta chains from one sample in a study of OX40 agonist ivuxolimab in advanced cancers. Generated by immunoSEQ multiplex PCR, the TCRdb table keeps only in-frame clones and is missing some. This table holds 45,000 to 65,000 clones, roughly 90% found once. The sample here was CD4+ or CD8+ T cells sorted from blood, taken in a trial of the OX40 agonist ivuxolimab. The receptor set was obtained from an adult with an advanced solid tumor such as melanoma, head and neck, liver or kidney cancer. CDR3s include the opening cysteine and the closing phenylalanine or tryptophan. D genes are given only for firm matches. Clone size is stated in some rows and not others, as once, few, many or a class when expanded.

v_gene: TRBV7-8; d_gene: TRBD2; j_gene: TRBJ2-1; abundance: NA; CDR3nt: TGTGCCAGCAGCTTGGCCGGGACTAGCATCTACAATGAGCAGTTCTTC; CDR3aa: CASSLAGTSIYNEQFF
v_gene: TRBV6-5; d_gene: NA; j_gene: TRBJ2-5; abundance: NA; CDR3nt: TGTGCCAGCAGTGTACTAGCGACCCAGTACTTC; CDR3aa: CASSVLATQYF
v_gene: TRBV5-1; d_gene: NA; j_gene: TRBJ1-2; abundance: NA; CDR3nt: TGCGCCAGCAGCTTGGGTGGCCGAAACTATGGCTACACCTTC; CDR3aa: CASSLGGRNYGYTF
v_gene: TRBV5-1; d_gene: NA; j_gene: TRBJ2-3; abundance: NA; CDR3nt: TGCGCCAGCAGCTTGACAGGTCCAGGAGATACGCAGTATTTT; CDR3aa: CASSLTGPGDTQYF
v_gene: TRBV28; d_gene: TRBD1; j_gene: TRBJ2-7; abundance: NA; CDR3nt: TGTGCCAGCCCCCCGCGGGACAGGGTATCCGGCGAGCAGTACTTC; CDR3aa: CASPPRDRVSGEQYF
v_gene: TRBV7-2; d_gene: NA; j_gene: TRBJ2-5; abundance: NA; CDR3nt: TGTGCCAGCAGCCCCCAGTTAGCGGAAGGGACCCAGTACTTC; CDR3aa: CASSPQLAEGTQYF
v_gene: TRBV9; d_gene: TRBD2; j_gene: TRBJ2-1; abundance: few; CDR3nt: TGTGCCAGCAGCGTAGAGGGACTAGCGGGAGTTGAGCAGTTCTTC; CDR3aa: CASSVEGLAGVEQFF
v_gene: TRBV6-5; d_gene: NA; j_gene: TRBJ1-2; abundance: NA; CDR3nt: TGTGCCAGCAGTTACGGGGCAAATTCTGGCTACACCTTC; CDR3aa: CASSYGANSGYTF
v_gene: TRBV14; d_gene: NA; j_gene: TRBJ2-1; abundance: NA; CDR3nt: TGTGCCAGCAGCCAAGCCTCGTGGCGGGACCCCTACAATGAGCAGTTCTTC; CDR3aa: CASSQASWRDPYNEQFF
v_gene: TRBV7-6; d_gene: NA; j_gene: TRBJ1-4; abundance: NA; CDR3nt: TGTGCCAGCGGCTGGGAGGGGAAGTTGGAAAAACTGTTTTTT; CDR3aa: CASGWEGKLEKLFF
v_gene: TRBV27; d_gene: NA; j_gene: TRBJ2-5; abundance: NA; CDR3nt: TGTGCCAGCAGTTTCGGGTCGGGTAGTGGGAAGACCCAGTACTTC; CDR3aa: CASSFGSGSGKTQYF
v_gene: TRBV5-1; d_gene: NA; j_gene: TRBJ2-4; abundance: NA; CDR3nt: TGCGCCAGCAGCTTGGGGAACATTCAGTACTTC; CDR3aa: CASSLGNIQYF
v_gene: TRBV27; d_gene: NA; j_gene: TRBJ1-2; abundance: once; CDR3nt: TGTGCCAGCAGCCCCGGACAGTCCCTAGGCTACACCTTC; CDR3aa: CASSPGQSLGYTF
v_gene: TRBV2; d_gene: NA; j_gene: TRBJ1-4; abundance: NA; CDR3nt: TGTGCCAGCAGGGTTGAAAAACTGTTTTTT; CDR3aa: CASRVEKLFF
v_gene: TRBV6-1; d_gene: TRBD1; j_gene: TRBJ1-5; abundance: NA; CDR3nt: TGTGCCAGCTACGGGACAGTTAGCAATCAGCCCCAGCATTTT; CDR3aa: CASYGTVSNQPQHF
v_gene: TRBV10-1; d_gene: NA; j_gene: TRBJ2-7; abundance: few; CDR3nt: TGCGCCAGCAGTTCGGACCGCTACGAGCAGTACTTC; CDR3aa: CASSSDRYEQYF
v_gene: TRBV30; d_gene: NA; j_gene: TRBJ1-4; abundance: NA; CDR3nt: TGTGCCTGGAGAAAGGGGGAAAAACTGTTTTTT; CDR3aa: CAWRKGEKLFF
v_gene: TRBV27; d_gene: TRBD1; j_gene: TRBJ2-2; abundance: NA; CDR3nt: TGTGCCAGCAGTTTATCGCCCAGACAGGGGGCGTATAGCACCGGGGAGCTGTTTTTT; CDR3aa: CASSLSPRQGAYSTGELFF
v_gene: TRBV30; d_gene: NA; j_gene: TRBJ1-2; abundance: NA; CDR3nt: TGTGCCTGGACGCTCTCTGCGGGGAACTATGGCTACACCTTC; CDR3aa: CAWTLSAGNYGYTF
v_gene: TRBV13; d_gene: NA; j_gene: TRBJ1-4; abundance: NA; CDR3nt: TGTGCCAGCAGCTCACCCCCGGGACCCTACGTTTTT; CDR3aa: CASSSPPGPYVF
v_gene: TRBV5-6; d_gene: NA; j_gene: TRBJ2-6; abundance: NA; CDR3nt: TGTGCCAGCAGCCCGGGACCCCCGCGATCTGGGGCCAACGTCCTGACTTTC; CDR3aa: CASSPGPPRSGANVLTF
v_gene: TRBV7-6; d_gene: NA; j_gene: TRBJ2-1; abundance: NA; CDR3nt: TGTGCCAGCAGCCCGCCCACCGGGTTGGATGAGCAGTTCTTC; CDR3aa: CASSPPTGLDEQFF
v_gene: TRBV19; d_gene: NA; j_gene: TRBJ2-2; abundance: NA; CDR3nt: TGTGCCAGTATGAGGAGGGTGGACACCGGGGAGCTGTTTTTT; CDR3aa: CASMRRVDTGELFF
v_gene: TRBV19; d_gene: NA; j_gene: TRBJ2-7; abundance: NA; CDR3nt: TGTGCCAGTAGTAAGGGTAAGAGCTCCTACGAGCAGTACTTC; CDR3aa: CASSKGKSSYEQYF
v_gene: TRBV2; d_gene: NA; j_gene: TRBJ1-1; abundance: few; CDR3nt: TGTGCCAGCAGTGACACCCGGGGAAGGCCTGAAGCTTTCTTT; CDR3aa: CASSDTRGRPEAFF
v_gene: TRBV28; d_gene: TRBD1; j_gene: TRBJ1-5; abundance: NA; CDR3nt: TGTGCCAGCAGCCCCGGGACAGGCCTTAGGGGCAATCAGCCCCAGCATTTT; CDR3aa: CASSPGTGLRGNQPQHF
v_gene: TRBV30; d_gene: TRBD1; j_gene: TRBJ1-4; abundance: NA; CDR3nt: TGTGCCTGGCTTGACAGGGGGCTTGGACCCGGGGAAACAACTAATGAAAAACTGTTTTTT; CDR3aa: CAWLDRGLGPGETTNEKLFF
v_gene: TRBV27; d_gene: NA; j_gene: TRBJ2-4; abundance: NA; CDR3nt: TGTGCCAGCAGTTTTCCGGGCCCTCAAGGCATTCAGTACTTC; CDR3aa: CASSFPGPQGIQYF
v_gene: TRBV18; d_gene: TRBD1; j_gene: TRBJ2-6; abundance: NA; CDR3nt: TGTGCCAGCGGGACAGGGCCTGGGGCCAACGTCCTGACTTTC; CDR3aa: CASGTGPGANVLTF
v_gene: TRBV10-1; d_gene: NA; j_gene: TRBJ1-2; abundance: NA; CDR3nt: TGCGCCAGCAGTGGGGACGGTTATGGCTACACCTTC; CDR3aa: CASSGDGYGYTF
v_gene: TRBV28; d_gene: NA; j_gene: TRBJ1-1; abundance: NA; CDR3nt: TGTGCCAGCACCTTGTCATCGTTCACTGAAGCTTTCTTT; CDR3aa: CASTLSSFTEAFF
v_gene: TRBV18; d_gene: TRBD1; j_gene: TRBJ1-2; abundance: few; CDR3nt: TGTGCCAGCTCACCTGCTAGCAGGGGGGATGGCTACACCTTC; CDR3aa: CASSPASRGDGYTF
v_gene: TRBV6-5; d_gene: NA; j_gene: TRBJ1-3; abundance: NA; CDR3nt: TGTGCCAGCAGTTGGGGGCTTTCTGGAAACACCATATATTTT; CDR3aa: CASSWGLSGNTIYF
v_gene: TRBV5-4; d_gene: NA; j_gene: TRBJ2-5; abundance: NA; CDR3nt: TGTGCCAGCAGCCCTACGCTCCAAGAGACCCAGTACTTC; CDR3aa: CASSPTLQETQYF
v_gene: TRBV12-1; d_gene: NA; j_gene: TRBJ1-1; abundance: NA; CDR3nt: TGTGCCAGCAGCTTTGAGAGGGGGACTGAAGCTTTCTTT; CDR3aa: CASSFERGTEAFF
v_gene: TRBV7-8; d_gene: TRBD2; j_gene: TRBJ2-5; abundance: NA; CDR3nt: TGTGCCAGCAGCGGGCTAGCGGGAGCCGAGACCCAGTACTTC; CDR3aa: CASSGLAGAETQYF
v_gene: TRBV6-1; d_gene: NA; j_gene: TRBJ2-7; abundance: once; CDR3nt: TGTGCCAGCAAATCCCTCGGTAACGACGAGCAGTACTTC; CDR3aa: CASKSLGNDEQYF
v_gene: TRBV6-1; d_gene: NA; j_gene: TRBJ1-1; abundance: NA; CDR3nt: TGTGCCGGCAGTTACCAGAACGAAGCTTTCTTT; CDR3aa: CAGSYQNEAFF
v_gene: TRBV30; d_gene: NA; j_gene: TRBJ1-3; abundance: NA; CDR3nt: TGTGCCCTCCCCTTCCCCCCTGGAAACACCATATATTTT; CDR3aa: CALPFPPGNTIYF
v_gene: TRBV4-2; d_gene: TRBD1; j_gene: TRBJ1-2; abundance: NA; CDR3nt: TGTGCCAGCAGCCAAGAGGGACCAGGGGGCAATAACTACTATGGCTACACCTTC; CDR3aa: CASSQEGPGGNNYYGYTF
v_gene: TRBV9; d_gene: TRBD2; j_gene: TRBJ2-3; abundance: NA; CDR3nt: TGTGCCAGCAGCGTAGACCCCCCGGGACTAGCGGGATCAGATACGCAGTATTTT; CDR3aa: CASSVDPPGLAGSDTQYF
v_gene: TRBV6-5; d_gene: NA; j_gene: TRBJ2-7; abundance: NA; CDR3nt: TGTGCCAGCAGTTACCCCGGCACCTACGAGCAGTACTTC; CDR3aa: CASSYPGTYEQYF
v_gene: TRBV6-5; d_gene: TRBD1; j_gene: TRBJ2-1; abundance: NA; CDR3nt: TGTGCCAGCAGCCGGGACAGGGTTAACAATGAGCAGTTCTTC; CDR3aa: CASSRDRVNNEQFF
v_gene: TRBV2; d_gene: NA; j_gene: TRBJ1-5; abundance: NA; CDR3nt: TGTGCCAGCAGTGGGTTACCAGTCGGTCAGCCCCAGCATTTT; CDR3aa: CASSGLPVGQPQHF
v_gene: TRBV5-1; d_gene: NA; j_gene: TRBJ2-1; abundance: NA; CDR3nt: TGCGCCAGCAGCTTGGATGTGACGGGAGAGCAGTTCTTC; CDR3aa: CASSLDVTGEQFF
v_gene: TRBV19; d_gene: TRBD2; j_gene: TRBJ2-5; abundance: NA; CDR3nt: TGTGCCAGTAGTACGCAAACTAGCGGGAGGGGGTTGGAGACCCAGTACTTC; CDR3aa: CASSTQTSGRGLETQYF
v_gene: TRBV30; d_gene: NA; j_gene: TRBJ1-4; abundance: few; CDR3nt: TGTGCCTGGAGCCTAAGGGGTGAAAAACTGTTTTTT; CDR3aa: CAWSLRGEKLFF
v_gene: TRBV10-1; d_gene: NA; j_gene: TRBJ1-1; abundance: NA; CDR3nt: TGCGCCACCAGGGGATCCGGGGAACCCCGTGAAGCTTTCTTT; CDR3aa: CATRGSGEPREAFF
v_gene: TRBV6-5; d_gene: NA; j_gene: TRBJ1-4; abundance: NA; CDR3nt: TGTGCCAGCAGTTATAACGGGCCGAAAGAAAAACTGTTTTTT; CDR3aa: CASSYNGPKEKLFF
v_gene: TRBV30; d_gene: NA; j_gene: TRBJ1-1; abundance: few; CDR3nt: TGTGCCTGGAGAATGGCCAGGGACGACACTGAAGCTTTCTTT; CDR3aa: CAWRMARDDTEAFF
v_gene: TRBV5-1; d_gene: TRBD1; j_gene: TRBJ2-3; abundance: NA; CDR3nt: TGCGCCAGCAGCTTGGCGGACAGGGGTTCAGATACGCAGTATTTT; CDR3aa: CASSLADRGSDTQYF
v_gene: TRBV6-1; d_gene: NA; j_gene: TRBJ2-5; abundance: NA; CDR3nt: TGTGCCAGCAGTGAATCGGGAGCGGCCCAGTACTTC; CDR3aa: CASSESGAAQYF
v_gene: TRBV9; d_gene: NA; j_gene: TRBJ1-2; abundance: NA; CDR3nt: TGTGCCAGCAGCGTACAGGGGTATGGCTATGGCTACACCTTC; CDR3aa: CASSVQGYGYGYTF
v_gene: TRBV30; d_gene: TRBD1; j_gene: TRBJ1-6; abundance: NA; CDR3nt: TGTGCCTGGAGTGTAGGGGGACAGGGTAATTCACCCCTCCACTTT; CDR3aa: CAWSVGGQGNSPLHF